Listed below are T cell receptor beta chains from one sample, sequenced in a study of T cell responses to AZD1222 COVID-19 vaccine. Libraries were prepared by immunoSEQ multiplex PCR; TCRdb keeps only in-frame clonotypes and omits some of them. The sample yields about 130,000 clones, 89% seen once. The sample in question was peripheral blood, obtained 28 days after the second AZD1222 dose. The receptors stem from an adult who received the AZD1222 COVID-19 vaccine. The conserved cysteine and the conserved F or W are not part of the CDR3 here.

J: TRBJ1-3; V: TRBV29-1; CDR3: SVGTGASSGNTIY
J: TRBJ2-7; V: TRBV18; CDR3: ASSPRETYEQY
J: TRBJ1-5; V: TRBV7-2; CDR3: ASSLVGGPYEPQH
J: TRBJ2-1; V: TRBV4-2; CDR3: ASSQGQGSFYNEQF
J: TRBJ1-2; V: TRBV19; CDR3: ASSEDRGNVRGGYT
J: TRBJ2-4; V: TRBV7-2; CDR3: ASSFSEGSSIQY
J: TRBJ2-1; V: TRBV6-6; CDR3: ASSPTGPSGYSYNEQF
J: TRBJ2-1; V: TRBV25-1; CDR3: ASLIYNEQF
J: TRBJ1-6; V: TRBV30; CDR3: AWSVRISVSQSPLH
J: TRBJ2-5; V: TRBV12-3/TRBV12-4; CDR3: ASSLAYETQY
J: TRBJ2-1; V: TRBV20-1; CDR3: SASGGMDEQF
J: TRBJ2-3; V: TRBV11-2; CDR3: ASSLESGGPDTQY
J: TRBJ1-1; V: TRBV30; CDR3: AWSIGQGNTEAF
J: TRBJ2-3; V: TRBV2; CDR3: ASSVAGGGDTQY
J: TRBJ2-2; V: TRBV30; CDR3: AWRGLGEAGELF
J: TRBJ2-6; V: TRBV18; CDR3: ASSPGGSGANVLT
J: TRBJ2-3; V: TRBV7-2; CDR3: ASSLGASTDTQY
J: TRBJ1-6; V: TRBV25-1; CDR3: ASSEGTAGNSPLH
J: TRBJ1-5; V: TRBV7-9; CDR3: ASSLVQDQPQH